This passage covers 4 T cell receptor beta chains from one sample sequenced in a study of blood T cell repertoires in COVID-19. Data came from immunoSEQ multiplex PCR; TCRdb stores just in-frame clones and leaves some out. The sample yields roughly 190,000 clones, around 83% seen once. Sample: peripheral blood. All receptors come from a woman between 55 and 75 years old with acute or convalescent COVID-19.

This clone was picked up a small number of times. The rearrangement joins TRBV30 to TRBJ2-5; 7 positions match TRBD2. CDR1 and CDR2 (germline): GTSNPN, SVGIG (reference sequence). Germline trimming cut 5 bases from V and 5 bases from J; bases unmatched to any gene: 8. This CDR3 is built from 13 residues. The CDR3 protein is CAWVLGGSETQYF. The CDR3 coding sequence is TGTGCCTGGGTCTTAGGCGGGAGTGAGACCCAGTACTTC.

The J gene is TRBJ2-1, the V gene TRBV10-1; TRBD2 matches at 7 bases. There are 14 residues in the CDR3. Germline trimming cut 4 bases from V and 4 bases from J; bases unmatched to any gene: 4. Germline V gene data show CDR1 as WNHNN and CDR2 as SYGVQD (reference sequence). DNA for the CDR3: TGCGCCAGCAGTGGCGGGAGCTTTTACAATGAGCAGTTCTTC. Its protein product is CASSGGSFYNEQFF.

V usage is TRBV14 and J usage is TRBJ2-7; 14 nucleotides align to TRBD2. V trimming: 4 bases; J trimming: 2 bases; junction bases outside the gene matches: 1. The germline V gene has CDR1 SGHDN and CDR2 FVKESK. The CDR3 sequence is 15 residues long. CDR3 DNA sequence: TGTGCCAGCAGCCCGACTAGCGGGAGGGCCTACGAGCAGTACGTC. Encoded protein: CASSPTSGRAYEQYV.

In DNA form, the CDR3 reads TGTGCCAGCAGTTCCATGGCCCCCTACACTGAAGCTTTCTTT. Amino acids: CASSSMAPYTEAFF. The chain uses TRBV28 and TRBJ1-1; D gene unclear. The CDR3 is 14 residues long. Germline V gene data show CDR1 as MDHEN and CDR2 as SYDVKM. The V end was cut by 4 bases, the J end by 3 bases, with 12 bases between.